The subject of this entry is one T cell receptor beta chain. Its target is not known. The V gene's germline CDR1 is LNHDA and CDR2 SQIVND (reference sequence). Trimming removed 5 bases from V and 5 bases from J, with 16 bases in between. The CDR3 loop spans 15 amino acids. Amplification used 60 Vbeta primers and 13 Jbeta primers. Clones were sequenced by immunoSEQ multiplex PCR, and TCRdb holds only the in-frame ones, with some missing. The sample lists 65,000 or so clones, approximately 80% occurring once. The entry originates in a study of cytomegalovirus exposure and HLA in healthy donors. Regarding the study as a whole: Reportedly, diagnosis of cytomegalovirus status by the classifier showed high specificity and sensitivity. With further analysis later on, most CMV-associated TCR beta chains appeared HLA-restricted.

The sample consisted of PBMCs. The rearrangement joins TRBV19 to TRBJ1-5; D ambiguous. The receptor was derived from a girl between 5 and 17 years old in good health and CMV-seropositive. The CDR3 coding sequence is TGTGCCAGTAGTCCTCTGAGAGATAGTGATCAGCCCCAGCATTTT. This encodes CASSPLRDSDQPQHF.